This T cell receptor (beta chain) was captured by sequencing in a study of regulatory T cells in long-lasting Graves disease. Arm-PCR of CDR3 regions with iRepertoire HTBI primers generated TCR beta libraries. TCRdb ran MiXCR on the multiplex PCR reads and lists one entry per CDR3 protein. The table records fewer than 450,000 distinct CDR3 sequences, 23% of them present only once. Germline V CDR1 and CDR2: MNHEY, SMNVEV (reference sequence). The CDR3 has 14 amino acids. V lost 3 bases and J lost 1, with 7 bases in between. Stated time point: persistent/refractory GD, antithyroid drugs over 5 years with positive TRAb. The authors made the TCR library using RNA they extracted from PBMCs.

The rearrangement uses TRBV27 and TRBJ2-4; D is undetermined. The sequencing here drew on peripheral blood mononuclear cells (PBMCs), taken when the disease was refractory, from a patient treated with antithyroid drugs. The receptor comes from a female donor with Graves disease. The CDR3 loop is CASSLLGAKNIQYF. The CDR3 coding sequence is TGTGCCAGCAGTTTGCTCGGGGCCAAAAACATTCAGTACTTC.